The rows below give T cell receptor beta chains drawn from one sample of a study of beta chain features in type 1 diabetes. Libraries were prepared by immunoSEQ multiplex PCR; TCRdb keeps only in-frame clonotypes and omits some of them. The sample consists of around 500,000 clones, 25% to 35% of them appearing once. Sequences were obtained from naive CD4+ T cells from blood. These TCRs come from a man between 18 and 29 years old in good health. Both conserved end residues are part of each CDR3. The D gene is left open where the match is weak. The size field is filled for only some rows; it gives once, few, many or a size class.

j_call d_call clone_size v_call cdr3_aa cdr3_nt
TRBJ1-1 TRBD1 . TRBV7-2 CASSLPRTGMNTEAFF TGTGCCAGCAGCTTACCCCGGACAGGGATGAACACTGAAGCTTTCTTT
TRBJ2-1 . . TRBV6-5 CASSYRGVYNEQFF TGTGCCAGCAGTTACCGCGGAGTATACAATGAGCAGTTCTTC
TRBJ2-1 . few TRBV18 CASSLGTSDNEQFF TGTGCCAGCTCACTGGGAACGTCCGACAATGAGCAGTTCTTC
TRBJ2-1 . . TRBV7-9 CASSPRGEEGNEQFF TGTGCCAGCAGCCCCAGGGGGGAGGAGGGCAATGAGCAGTTCTTC
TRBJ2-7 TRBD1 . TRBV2 CASSLLSGTGGYEQYF TGTGCCAGCAGTTTACTCTCCGGGACAGGGGGCTACGAGCAGTACTTC
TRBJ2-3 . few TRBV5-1 CASSLAGMDTQYF TGCGCCAGCAGCTTGGCAGGGATGGATACGCAGTATTTT
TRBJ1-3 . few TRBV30 CACLNQGSGNTIYF TGTGCCTGCCTGAACCAGGGTTCTGGAAACACCATATATTTT
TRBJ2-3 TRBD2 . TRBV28 CASRLRAQGGTQYF TGTGCCAGCAGACTCCGAGCCCAGGGAGGGACGCAGTATTTT
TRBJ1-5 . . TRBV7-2 CASSLVGPQHF TGTGCCAGCAGCTTAGTGGGTCCCCAGCATTTT
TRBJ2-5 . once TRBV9 CASSQRAGETQYF TGTGCCAGCAGCCAACGGGCCGGAGAGACCCAGTACTTC
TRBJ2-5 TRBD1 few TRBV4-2 CASSQVGDSEETQYF TGTGCCAGCAGCCAAGTAGGGGACAGCGAAGAGACCCAGTACTTC
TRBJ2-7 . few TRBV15 CATRTGLHRYEQYF TGTGCCACCAGAACCGGCCTCCACAGGTACGAGCAGTACTTC
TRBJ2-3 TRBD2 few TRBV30 CAWSVPSGSADTQYF TGTGCCTGGAGTGTACCTAGCGGGAGCGCAGATACGCAGTATTTT
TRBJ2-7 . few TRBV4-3 CASSQGGRGGSEQYF TGCGCCAGCAGCCAAGGAGGGCGCGGAGGGAGCGAGCAGTACTTC
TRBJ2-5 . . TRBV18 CASSSGLEETQYF TGTGCCAGCTCATCCGGACTCGAAGAGACCCAGTACTTC
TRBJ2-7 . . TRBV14 CASSLLTDSYEQYF TGTGCCAGCAGCCTCCTGACTGATTCCTACGAGCAGTACTTC
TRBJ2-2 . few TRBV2 CASSTGANTGELFF TGTGCCAGCAGTACAGGAGCGAACACCGGGGAGCTGTTTTTT
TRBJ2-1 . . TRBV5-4 CASSSHAGGNEQFF TGTGCCAGCAGCTCCCATGCCGGGGGCAATGAGCAGTTCTTC
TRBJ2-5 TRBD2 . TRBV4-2 CASSQGGSGTQETQYF TGTGCCAGCAGCCAAGGGGGTAGCGGGACACAAGAGACCCAGTACTTC
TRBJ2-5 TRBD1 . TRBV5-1 CASGEGRQGATQYF TGCGCCAGCGGAGAAGGCCGACAGGGGGCGACCCAGTACTTC
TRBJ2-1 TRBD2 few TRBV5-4 CASSLGTSGTINEQFF TGTGCCAGCAGCTTAGGGACTAGCGGGACTATCAATGAGCAGTTCTTC